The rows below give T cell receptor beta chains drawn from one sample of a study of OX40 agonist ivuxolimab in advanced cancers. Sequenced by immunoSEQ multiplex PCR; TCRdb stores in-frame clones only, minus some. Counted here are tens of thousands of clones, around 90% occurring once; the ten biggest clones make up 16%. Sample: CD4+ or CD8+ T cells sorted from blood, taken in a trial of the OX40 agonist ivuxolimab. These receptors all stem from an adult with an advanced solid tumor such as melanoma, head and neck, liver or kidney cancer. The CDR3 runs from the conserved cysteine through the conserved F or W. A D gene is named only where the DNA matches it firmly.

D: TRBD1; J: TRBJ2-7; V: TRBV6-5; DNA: TGTGCCAGCAGGACGACAGGGGGGCTCTACGAGCAGTACTTC; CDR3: CASRTTGGLYEQYF
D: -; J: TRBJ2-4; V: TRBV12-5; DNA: TGTGCTAGTGGTTTGTCTAGGGGGACCAAAAACATTCAGTACTTC; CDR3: CASGLSRGTKNIQYF
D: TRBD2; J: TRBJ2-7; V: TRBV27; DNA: TGTGCCAGCAGTTTTCGGACTAGCGCTGAAAGGGGGCACTACGAGCAGTACTTC; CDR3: CASSFRTSAERGHYEQYF
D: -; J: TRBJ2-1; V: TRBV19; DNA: TGTGCCAGTAAAAGAGGGCCCTCCTACAATGAGCAGTTCTTC; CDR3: CASKRGPSYNEQFF
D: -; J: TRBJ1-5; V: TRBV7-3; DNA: TGTGCCAGCAGCTCTGGACAGATCTATAGCAATCAGCCCCAGCATTTT; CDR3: CASSSGQIYSNQPQHF
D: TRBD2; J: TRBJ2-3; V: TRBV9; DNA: TGTGCCAGCAGCTCGGGACTAGCGGTGAGCACAGATACGCAGTATTTT; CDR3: CASSSGLAVSTDTQYF
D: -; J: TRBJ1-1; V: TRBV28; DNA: TGTGCCAGCAGTCTCGATGGGGTCGCAGGGACACGGAACACTGAAGCTTTCTTT; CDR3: CASSLDGVAGTRNTEAFF
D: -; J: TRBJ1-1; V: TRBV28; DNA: TGTGCCAGCATCCCTCGGCTCCCAGGCGAAGCTTTCTTT; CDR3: CASIPRLPGEAFF
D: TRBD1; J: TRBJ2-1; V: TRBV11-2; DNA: TGTGCCAGCAGCCTGAACGACAGGGGGCTAACACCCAATGAGCAGTTCTTC; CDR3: CASSLNDRGLTPNEQFF
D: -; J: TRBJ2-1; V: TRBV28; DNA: TGTGCCAGCTGTATGGGGGGCCCGCACTACAATGAGCAGTTCTTC; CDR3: CASCMGGPHYNEQFF